What follows is one TCR beta chain and its context. Germline lookup yields CDR1 MNHEY and CDR2 SMNVEV (reference sequence). This CDR3 is 15 amino acids long. With V trimmed by 4 bases and J by 7 bases, 9 bases remained unmatched. The data stem from a study of blood T cell repertoires in COVID-19. In the study overall: Collection of acute and convalescent COVID-19 samples took place in the United States, Italy and Spain. T cells, B-cell-depleted T cells, or PBMCs supplied cDNA or gDNA.

TCRdb's table, derived via immunoSEQ multiplex PCR, lists solely in-frame clones and lacks some. The sample includes some 320,000 clones, nearly 90% of them seen just once. The rearrangement joins TRBV27 to TRBJ1-2; TRBD1 aligns across 10 bases. The TCR was taken from a woman aged 25 to 39 with COVID-19, enrolled during active disease. Sequenced: peripheral blood. The CDR3 spells CASSYSGTGEIGYTF. In nucleotides, the CDR3 is TGTGCCAGCAGTTATTCCGGGACAGGGGAGATTGGCTACACCTTC.